This TCR beta chain was identified in a study of OX40 agonist ivuxolimab in advanced cancers. Study findings and constraints: Expanded peripheral T-cell antigen specificity went undetermined. Both blood CD4+ and CD8+ T cells showed clonal growth by week 6 at 0.1 to 3.0 mg/kg.

V lost 7 bases, J lost 7 bases, and 19 bases lay in between. The CDR3 runs to 14 residues. Germline V lookup: CDR1 MNHNS, CDR2 SASEGT. This clone was recorded only once. The antigen is unknown. The assay was immunoSEQ multiplex PCR, and TCRdb's table has in-frame clones only and misses some. The table lists 75,000 to 80,000 clones, 94% of them singletons. The source is an adult with an advanced solid tumor such as melanoma, head and neck, liver or kidney cancer. Sequencing used CD4+ or CD8+ T cells sorted from blood, obtained in a trial of the OX40 agonist ivuxolimab. The V and J genes are TRBV6-1 and TRBJ1-2; possibly TRBD1 for D (5 bases). CDR3 protein: CASTQGGPVGGYTF. In DNA form, the CDR3 reads TGTGCCAGCACCCAGGGTGGGCCGGTAGGTGGCTACACCTTC.